The rows below give T cell receptor beta chains drawn from one sample of a study of cytomegalovirus exposure and HLA in healthy donors. The assay was immunoSEQ multiplex PCR, and TCRdb's table has in-frame clones only and misses some. This table has approximately 65,000 clones, roughly nine tenths appearing once. The sequenced sample consisted of PBMCs. The receptor source for this set is a man younger than 35 in good health and CMV-seronegative. Each CDR3 is given with its conserved first and last residue. Fields, in order: CDR3 DNA, CDR3 protein, J gene, V gene, D gene, clone size. D genes are given only for firm matches. Rows may omit the clone size; those that give it use once, few, many or a size class.

TGTGCCAGCAGCCACGGGTGGGAGACCCAGTACTTC CASSHGWETQYF TRBJ2-5 TRBV14 - -
TGTGCCAGCAGCCGACTGACTAGTAACACCGGGGAGCTGTTTTTT CASSRLTSNTGELFF TRBJ2-2 TRBV14 - few
TGTGCCAGCAGCGACTACGATGAGACCCAGTACTTC CASSDYDETQYF TRBJ2-5 TRBV9 - -
TGTGCCAGCGCAAGGGACAGGTTGGGCACCGGGGAGCTGTTTTTT CASARDRLGTGELFF TRBJ2-2 TRBV7-3 TRBD1 -
TGCGCCAGCACACCGGGACAGGGGGAAGGGTACGAGCAGTACTTC CASTPGQGEGYEQYF TRBJ2-7 TRBV4-1 TRBD1 -
TGTGCCAGCAGCGCGAGACAGGGACAAGAGACCCAGTACTTC CASSARQGQETQYF TRBJ2-5 TRBV9 TRBD1 -
TGCGCCAGCAGCCAAGATTTTATCGTAAGTAGCGCCCGCTACAATGAGCAGTTCTTC CASSQDFIVSSARYNEQFF TRBJ2-1 TRBV4-3 - -
TGTGCCAGCAGTTACTCTTTAGGGGTTTTCTATGGCTACACCTTC CASSYSLGVFYGYTF TRBJ1-2 TRBV6-5 - -
TGCGCCAGCAGCTTATGGGGGGGCACAGATACGCAGTATTTT CASSLWGGTDTQYF TRBJ2-3 TRBV5-1 - -
TGTGCCAGCTCACCATTGCAGGGGAAGACTGAAGCTTTCTTT CASSPLQGKTEAFF TRBJ1-1 TRBV18 - -
TGTGCCAGCAGCTCCCGTCCAGCGGGCGCGGGCACTGAAGCTTTCTTT CASSSRPAGAGTEAFF TRBJ1-1 TRBV7-2 - -
TGTGCCAGCAGCGCCGGACAGACCCGCTCTGGAAACACCATATATTTT CASSAGQTRSGNTIYF TRBJ1-3 TRBV9 - -
TGCGCCAGCAGCCAAGAAGCGGATACGCAGTATTTT CASSQEADTQYF TRBJ2-3 TRBV4-1 - -
TGTGCCAGCAGCCTCCAGGCTAGCCGCCTATACGAGCAGTACTTC CASSLQASRLYEQYF TRBJ2-7 TRBV7-3 - -
TGTGCCAGCAGCCCGAGGACTAGCCGGTACGAGCAGTACTTC CASSPRTSRYEQYF TRBJ2-7 TRBV7-9 TRBD2 -
TGTGCCAGCAGTCCTCCGGTTGGGACAGGGGAAATGAGCGGACCCTACTCTGGGGCCAACGTCCTGACTTTC CASSPPVGTGEMSGPYSGANVLTF TRBJ2-6 TRBV28 TRBD1 -
TGTGCCAGCAGTGCCACTAGAAAAACAGATACGCAGTATTTT CASSATRKTDTQYF TRBJ2-3 TRBV6-5 - -
TGTGCCATCAGGGCACAGAGCGGCCGCTACGAGCAGTACTTC CAIRAQSGRYEQYF TRBJ2-7 TRBV10-3 - -
TGTGCCAGCAGCTTAGGTGGGGGCCTATTCTACGAGCAGTACTTC CASSLGGGLFYEQYF TRBJ2-7 TRBV7-8 - -
TGTGCCAGCAGGGACAATGGGCTCGCTGAAAAACTGTTTTTT CASRDNGLAEKLFF TRBJ1-4 TRBV6-6 - -
TGTGCCAGCAGCATTCAAAGGGGTACTAACTATGGCTACACCTTC CASSIQRGTNYGYTF TRBJ1-2 TRBV5-4 - -
TGTGCCAGCAGTTTATTACAGGGGCTGAATGAAAAACTGTTTTTT CASSLLQGLNEKLFF TRBJ1-4 TRBV28 TRBD1 -
TGTGCCAGCAGCGCCGACCCACTCTTAGCGACAGGGGGATCTTTCTTT CASSADPLLATGGSFF TRBJ1-1 TRBV9 TRBD1 once
TGTGCCAGCAGTCGGAATAGCGGGAGGGGCACCGGGGAGCTGTTTTTT CASSRNSGRGTGELFF TRBJ2-2 TRBV27 TRBD2 -